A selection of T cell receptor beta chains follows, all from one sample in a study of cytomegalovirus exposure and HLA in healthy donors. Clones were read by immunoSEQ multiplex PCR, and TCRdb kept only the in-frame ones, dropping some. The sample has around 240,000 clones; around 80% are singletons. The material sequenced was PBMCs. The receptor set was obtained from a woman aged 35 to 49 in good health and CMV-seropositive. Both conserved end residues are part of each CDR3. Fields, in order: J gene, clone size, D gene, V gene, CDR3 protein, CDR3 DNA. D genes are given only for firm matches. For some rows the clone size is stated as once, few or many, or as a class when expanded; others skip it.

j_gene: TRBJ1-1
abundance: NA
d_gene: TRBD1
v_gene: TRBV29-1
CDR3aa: CSVRGQDRNTEAFF
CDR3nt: TGCAGCGTACGTGGACAGGACAGGAACACTGAAGCTTTCTTT

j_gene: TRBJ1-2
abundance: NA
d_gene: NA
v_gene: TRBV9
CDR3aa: CASTRTPYGYTF
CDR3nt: TGTGCCAGCACGAGAACGCCCTATGGCTACACCTTC

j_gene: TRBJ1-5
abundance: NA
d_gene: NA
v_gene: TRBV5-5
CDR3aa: CASSQTGNQPQHF
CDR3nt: TGTGCCAGCAGCCAGACAGGCAATCAGCCCCAGCATTTT

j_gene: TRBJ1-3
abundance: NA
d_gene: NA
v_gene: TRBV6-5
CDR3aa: CASSYSRGSSGNTIYF
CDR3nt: TGTGCCAGCAGTTACTCGCGGGGGAGCTCTGGAAACACCATATATTTT

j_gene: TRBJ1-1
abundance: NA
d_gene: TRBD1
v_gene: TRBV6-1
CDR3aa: CASSLDRDVAEAFF
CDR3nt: TGTGCCAGCAGTTTAGACAGGGACGTAGCTGAAGCTTTCTTT

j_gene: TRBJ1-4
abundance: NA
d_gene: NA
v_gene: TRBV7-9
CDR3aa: CASSHLRYREEKLFF
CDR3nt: TGTGCCAGCAGTCACTTACGATACAGGGAGGAAAAACTGTTTTTT

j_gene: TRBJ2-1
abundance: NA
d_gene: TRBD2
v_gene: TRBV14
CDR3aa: CASSQRTSSDEQFF
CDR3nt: TGTGCCAGCAGCCAAAGGACTAGTTCTGATGAGCAGTTCTTC

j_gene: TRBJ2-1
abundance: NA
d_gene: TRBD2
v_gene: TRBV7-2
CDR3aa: CASSVLAAAYNEQFF
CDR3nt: TGTGCCAGCAGCGTGCTAGCGGCCGCCTACAATGAGCAGTTCTTC

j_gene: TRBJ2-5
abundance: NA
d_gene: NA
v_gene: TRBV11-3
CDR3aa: CASSRSDLRTGTQETQYF
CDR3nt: TGTGCCAGCAGCCGATCCGATCTCCGAACAGGGACCCAAGAGACCCAGTACTTC

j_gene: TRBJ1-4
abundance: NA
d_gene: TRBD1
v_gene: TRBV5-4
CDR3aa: CASSLPGQGSKKLFF
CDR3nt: TGTGCCAGCAGCCTTCCGGGACAGGGAAGTAAAAAACTGTTTTTT

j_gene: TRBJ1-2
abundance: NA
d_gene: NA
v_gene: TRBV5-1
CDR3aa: CASAGSAHYGYTF
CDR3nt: TGCGCCAGCGCCGGTTCCGCCCACTATGGCTACACCTTC

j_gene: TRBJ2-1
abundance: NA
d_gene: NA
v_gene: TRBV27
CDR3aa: CASSLFKTYNEQFF
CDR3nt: TGTGCCAGCAGTTTATTCAAGACATACAATGAGCAGTTCTTC

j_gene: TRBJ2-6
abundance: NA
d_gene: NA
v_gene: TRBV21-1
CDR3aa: CASSNAGISQNRISGANVLTF
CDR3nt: TGTGCCAGCAGCAATGCCGGGATAAGCCAGAACCGGATCTCTGGGGCCAACGTCCTGACTTTC

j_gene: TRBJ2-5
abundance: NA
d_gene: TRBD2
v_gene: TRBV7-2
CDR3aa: CASSSSRLAGGQGQETQYF
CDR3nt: TGTGCCAGCAGCTCAAGCCGACTAGCGGGGGGCCAGGGCCAAGAGACCCAGTACTTC

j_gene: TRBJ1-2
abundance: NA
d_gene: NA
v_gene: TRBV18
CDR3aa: CASSPPKVGGYGYTF
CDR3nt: TGTGCCAGCTCACCACCGAAGGTAGGGGGCTATGGCTACACCTTC

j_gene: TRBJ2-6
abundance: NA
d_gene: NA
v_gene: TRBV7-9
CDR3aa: CSSSLGAGSGANVLTF
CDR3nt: TGTTCCAGCAGCTTAGGGGCGGGGTCCGGGGCCAACGTCCTGACTTTC

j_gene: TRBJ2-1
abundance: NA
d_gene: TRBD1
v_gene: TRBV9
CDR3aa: CASSGNRGTEQFF
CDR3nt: TGTGCCAGCAGCGGCAACAGGGGGACGGAGCAGTTCTTC

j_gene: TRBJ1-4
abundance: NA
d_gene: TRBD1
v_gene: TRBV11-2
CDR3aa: CASSFGTGINEKLFF
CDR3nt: TGTGCCAGCAGCTTCGGGACAGGAATTAATGAAAAACTGTTTTTT

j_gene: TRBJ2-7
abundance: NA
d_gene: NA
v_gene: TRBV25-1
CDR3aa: CASSIGTSSSYEQYF
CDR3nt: TGTGCCAGCAGTATTGGGACTTCCTCCTCCTACGAGCAGTACTTC

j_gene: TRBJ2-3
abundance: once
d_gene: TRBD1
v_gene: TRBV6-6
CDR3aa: CASSYGSGGADTQYF
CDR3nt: TGTGCCAGCAGTTATGGATCAGGGGGAGCGGATACGCAGTATTTT

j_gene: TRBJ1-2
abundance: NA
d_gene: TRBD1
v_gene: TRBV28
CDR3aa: CASSFPTGARGYTF
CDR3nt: TGTGCCAGCAGTTTCCCAACAGGGGCTCGAGGCTACACCTTC

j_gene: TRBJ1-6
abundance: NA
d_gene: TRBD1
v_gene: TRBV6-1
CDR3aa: CASRGTGYYNSPLHF
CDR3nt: TGTGCCAGCAGGGGGACAGGGTACTATAATTCACCCCTCCACTTT

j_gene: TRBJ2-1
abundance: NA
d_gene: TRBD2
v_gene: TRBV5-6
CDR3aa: CASSFGLAGLNEQFF
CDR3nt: TGTGCCAGCAGCTTTGGACTAGCGGGGCTCAATGAGCAGTTCTTC

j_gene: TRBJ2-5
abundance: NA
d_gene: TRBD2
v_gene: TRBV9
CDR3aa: CASSVGAGGGETQYF
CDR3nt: TGTGCCAGCAGCGTAGGAGCGGGGGGCGGGGAGACCCAGTACTTC

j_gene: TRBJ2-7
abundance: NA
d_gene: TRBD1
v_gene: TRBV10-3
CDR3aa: CAISGGTDHEQYF
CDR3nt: TGTGCCATCAGTGGTGGGACAGACCACGAGCAGTACTTC

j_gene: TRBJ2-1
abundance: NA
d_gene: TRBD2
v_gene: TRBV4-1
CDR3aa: CASRTSGPTSYNEQFF
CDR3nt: TGCGCCAGCAGAACTAGCGGGCCAACCTCCTACAATGAGCAGTTCTTC

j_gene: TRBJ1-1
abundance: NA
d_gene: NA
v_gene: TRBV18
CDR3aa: CASSPPTGLAFF
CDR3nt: TGTGCCAGCTCTCCGCCTACAGGGCTCGCTTTCTTT

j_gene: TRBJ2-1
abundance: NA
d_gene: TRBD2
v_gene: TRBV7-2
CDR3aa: CASSLGLAVNNEQFF
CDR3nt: TGTGCCAGCAGCTTAGGGCTAGCGGTTAACAATGAGCAGTTCTTC

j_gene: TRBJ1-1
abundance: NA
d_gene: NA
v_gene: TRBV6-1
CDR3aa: CASSERARGAEAFF
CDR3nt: TGTGCCAGCAGTGAAAGGGCCCGGGGGGCTGAAGCTTTCTTT

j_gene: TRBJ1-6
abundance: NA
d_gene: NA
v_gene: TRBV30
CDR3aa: CACEPRGSSSYNSPLHF
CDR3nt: TGTGCCTGCGAACCCCGCGGGTCGAGCTCCTATAATTCACCCCTCCACTTT

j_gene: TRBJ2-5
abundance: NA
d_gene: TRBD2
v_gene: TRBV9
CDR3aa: CASSVSPSGGQTQYF
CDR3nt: TGTGCCAGCAGCGTATCCCCTAGCGGCGGCCAGACCCAGTACTTC

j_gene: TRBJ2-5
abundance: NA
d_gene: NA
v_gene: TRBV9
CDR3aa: CASSVDTYGGTQYF
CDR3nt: TGTGCCAGCAGCGTAGATACCTATGGAGGGACCCAGTACTTC

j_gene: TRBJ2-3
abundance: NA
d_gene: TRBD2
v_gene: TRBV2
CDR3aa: CASSEWLAGGDTQYF
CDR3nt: TGTGCCAGCAGTGAATGGCTAGCGGGAGGGGATACGCAGTATTTT

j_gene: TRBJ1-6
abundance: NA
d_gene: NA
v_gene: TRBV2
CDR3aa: CASRPRGYYNSPLHF
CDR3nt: TGTGCCAGCAGACCTAGGGGCTACTATAATTCACCCCTCCACTTT

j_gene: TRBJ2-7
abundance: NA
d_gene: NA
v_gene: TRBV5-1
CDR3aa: CASSSGTSSYEQYF
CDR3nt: TGCGCCAGCAGCTCCGGGACTTCATCCTACGAGCAGTACTTC

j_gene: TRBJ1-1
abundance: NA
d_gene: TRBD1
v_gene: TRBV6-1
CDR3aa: CASYRQGWGTEAFF
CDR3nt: TGTGCCAGCTACCGACAGGGGTGGGGCACTGAAGCTTTCTTT